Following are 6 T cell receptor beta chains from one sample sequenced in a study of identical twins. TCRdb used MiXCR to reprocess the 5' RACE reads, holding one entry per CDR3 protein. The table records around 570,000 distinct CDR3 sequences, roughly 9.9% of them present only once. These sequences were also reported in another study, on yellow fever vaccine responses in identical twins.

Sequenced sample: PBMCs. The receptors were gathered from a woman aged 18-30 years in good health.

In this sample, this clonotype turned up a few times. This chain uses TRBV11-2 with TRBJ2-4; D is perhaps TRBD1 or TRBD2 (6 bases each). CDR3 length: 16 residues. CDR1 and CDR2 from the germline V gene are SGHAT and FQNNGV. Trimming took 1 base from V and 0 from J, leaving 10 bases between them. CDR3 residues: CASSLVGGLAKNIQYF. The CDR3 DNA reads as TGTGCCAGCAGCTTAGTAGGGGGGCTAGCCAAAAACATTCAGTACTTC.

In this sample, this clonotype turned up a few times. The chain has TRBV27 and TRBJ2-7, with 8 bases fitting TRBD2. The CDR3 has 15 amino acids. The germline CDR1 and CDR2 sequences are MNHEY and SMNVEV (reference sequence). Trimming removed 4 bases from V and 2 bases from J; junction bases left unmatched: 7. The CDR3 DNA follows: TGTGCCAGCAGTTGGGAGCGGGGGCCAACCTACGAGCAGTACTTC. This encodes CASSWERGPTYEQYF.

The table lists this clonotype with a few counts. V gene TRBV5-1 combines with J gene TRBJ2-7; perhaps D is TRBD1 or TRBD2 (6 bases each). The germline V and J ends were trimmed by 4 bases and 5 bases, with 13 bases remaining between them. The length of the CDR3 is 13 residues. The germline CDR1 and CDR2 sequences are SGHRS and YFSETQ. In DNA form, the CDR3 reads TGCGCCAGCAGCAAGGGGGGATCGCACGAGCAGTACTTC. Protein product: CASSKGGSHEQYF.

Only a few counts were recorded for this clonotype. DNA of the CDR3: TGTGCCAGCAGCCAAGAGATCGACAGTTCCTACGAGCAGTACTTC. This sequence encodes CASSQEIDSSYEQYF. This chain connects TRBV4-2 to TRBJ2-7; possible D gene TRBD1, 5 bases. V dropped 0 bases and J dropped 1 base, with 10 bases sitting between them. The CDR3 spans 15 residues. In germline, CDR1 is LGHNA, CDR2 YNFKEQ.

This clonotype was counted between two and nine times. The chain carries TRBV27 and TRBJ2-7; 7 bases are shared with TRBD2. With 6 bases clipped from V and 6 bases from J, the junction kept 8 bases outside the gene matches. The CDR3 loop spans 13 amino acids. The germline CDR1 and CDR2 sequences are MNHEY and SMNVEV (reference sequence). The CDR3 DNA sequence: TGTGCCAGCAGGAGGGCGGGAGCCCCCGAGCAGTACTTC. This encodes CASRRAGAPEQYF.

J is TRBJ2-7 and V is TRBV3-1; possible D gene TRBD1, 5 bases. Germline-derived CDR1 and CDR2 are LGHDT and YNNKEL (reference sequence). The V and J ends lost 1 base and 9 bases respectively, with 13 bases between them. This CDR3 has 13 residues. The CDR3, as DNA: TGTGCCAGCAGCCAAGTCCCACAGGAAGGGCAGTACTTC. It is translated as CASSQVPQEGQYF.